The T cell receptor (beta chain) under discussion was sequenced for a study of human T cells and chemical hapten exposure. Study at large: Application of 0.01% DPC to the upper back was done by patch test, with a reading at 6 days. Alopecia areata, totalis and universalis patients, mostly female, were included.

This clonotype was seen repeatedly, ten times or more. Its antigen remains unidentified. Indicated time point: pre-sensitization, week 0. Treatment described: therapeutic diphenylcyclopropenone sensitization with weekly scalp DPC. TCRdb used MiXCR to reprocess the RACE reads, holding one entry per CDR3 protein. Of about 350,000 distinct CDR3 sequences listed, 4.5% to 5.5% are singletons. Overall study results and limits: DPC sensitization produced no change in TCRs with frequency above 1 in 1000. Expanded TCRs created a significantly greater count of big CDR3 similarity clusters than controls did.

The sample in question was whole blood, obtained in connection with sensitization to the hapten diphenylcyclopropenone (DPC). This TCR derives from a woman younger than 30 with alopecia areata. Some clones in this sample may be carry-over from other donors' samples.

The DNA for the CDR3 is TGTGCCACCAGTGACCGGACTAGCGGGGGGGCTTGGGATGAGCAGTTCTTC. As protein: CATSDRTSGGAWDEQFF. The chain couples TRBV24-1 to TRBJ2-1; 15 bases line up with TRBD2. Germline-derived CDR1 and CDR2 are KGHDR and SFDVKD. J was trimmed by 8 bases and V by 4 bases; bases with no gene match: 8. The CDR3 has 17 amino acids.